Included here is one T cell receptor (beta chain) sequence, with context. The data belong to a study of OX40 agonist ivuxolimab in advanced cancers. The ends were cut back, 8 bases at V and 8 bases at J, with 19 bases in the middle. This CDR3 spans 14 amino acids. Germline CDR1 reads LNHDA; CDR2 reads SQIVND (reference sequence). TCRdb's copy holds only in-frame clones and misses some; the assay was immunoSEQ multiplex PCR. The data contain some 45,000 clones, about 80% of them singletons. The rearrangement uses TRBV19 and TRBJ2-1; D ambiguous. The receptor was derived from an adult with an advanced solid tumor such as melanoma, head and neck, liver or kidney cancer. Sequencing was performed on CD4+ or CD8+ T cells sorted from blood, taken in a trial of the OX40 agonist ivuxolimab. The CDR3, as DNA: TGTGCCAGTGAAAATCCGAGTGGGCTCGATGAGCAGTTCTTC. Translation gives CASENPSGLDEQFF.